A single sample gave rise to the 12 T cell receptor beta chains below, sequenced in a study of shared clonotypes between healthy human individuals. Some clones are missing from TCRdb's copy, which holds only in-frame ones; the method was immunoSEQ multiplex PCR. The table shows approximately 600,000 clones, with approximately 95% occurring only once. Positively selected for CCR7, the CD45RO-negative cells used as naive CD8 cells excluded terminally differentiated effector memory CD45RA+ cells. Sequencing used naive CD8+ T cells sorted from blood. Receptors originate from a woman in her thirties in good health.

Remarks on this clone: This same CDR3 is encoded by further DNA sequences in the sample. This chain joins TRBV7-9 and TRBJ2-7, with no clear D. V dropped 5 bases and J dropped 2 bases, with 7 bases sitting between them. CDR1 SEHNR and CDR2 FQNEAQ come from the germline V gene (reference sequence). The CDR3 runs 12 residues. The CDR3 DNA reads as TGTGCCAGCAGCCCAACGGCCTACGAGCAGTACTTC. The encoded protein is CASSPTAYEQYF.

The sample holds a few counts of this clone. V and J are TRBV6-1 and TRBJ1-4; 8 nucleotides agree with TRBD1. Per the germline V gene, CDR1 is MNHNS and CDR2 is SASEGT. The length of the CDR3 is 15 residues. J gave up 8 bases and V 2 bases, and 7 bases lay outside the gene matches. The CDR3 DNA reads TGTGCCAGCAGTGAAAGGGACAGGACGGTGGAAAAACTGTTTTTT. This translates into CASSERDRTVEKLFF.

The CDR3 loop is CASSHQEVAFF. The CDR3 nucleotides read TGCGCCAGCAGCCACCAGGAAGTAGCTTTCTTT. The V call is TRBV4-1, the J call TRBJ1-1; the D is unclear. Deletions cut 3 bases from V and 10 bases from J, with 9 bases between. Germline-derived CDR1 and CDR2 are MGHRA and YSYEKL. The CDR3 loop spans 11 amino acids.

This chain joins TRBV25-1 and TRBJ2-1, with 9 bases fitting TRBD1. The CDR3 is 17 amino acids. The germline V gene encodes CDR1 MGHDK and CDR2 SYGVNS. With 2 bases clipped from V and 4 bases from J, the junction kept 9 bases outside the gene matches. The CDR3 here is CASSEGAGTGLYNEQFF. CDR3 coding DNA: TGTGCCAGCAGTGAAGGGGCCGGGACAGGGCTTTACAATGAGCAGTTCTTC. Supplemented by reference TRBV25-1 and TRBJ2-1, the full variable domain reads EADIYQTPRYLVIGTGKKITLECSQTMGHDKMYWYQQDPGMELHLIHYSYGVNSTEKGDLSSESTVSRIRTEHFPLTLESARPSHTSQYLCASSEGAGTGLYNEQFFGPGTRLTVL.

DNA of the CDR3: TGTGCCAGCACCCCTTCGGCCCGCCACTACGAGCAGTACTTC. This encodes CASTPSARHYEQYF. The genes are TRBV2 and TRBJ2-7; D not resolved. Trimming cost V 7 bases and J 3 bases, with 16 bases left between them. The CDR3 totals 14 residues. Germline lookup yields CDR1 SNHLY and CDR2 FYNNEI.

V gene TRBV5-6 combines with J gene TRBJ1-2, with 9 bases lining up with TRBD1. V trimming: 5 bases; J trimming: 7 bases; junction bases outside the gene matches: 12. Germline V gives CDR1 SGHDT, CDR2 YYEEEE. CDR3 size: 15 residues. CDR3 bases: TGTGCCAGCAGACTCTCGGGACAGGGAGTCCCTGGCTACACCTTC. This codes for CASRLSGQGVPGYTF.

This chain connects TRBV28 to TRBJ2-7, with D hard to call. The CDR3 spans 16 residues. Germline CDR1 and CDR2: MDHEN and SYDVKM. Between the trimmed V and J ends, which lost 1 base and 4 bases, there was a span of 17 bases. CDR3 DNA sequence: TGTGCCAGCAGTTTATTGCGAACTACCCAGAATTACGAGCAGTACTTC. Translated, it gives CASSLLRTTQNYEQYF.

This clone showed up just once. The chain is built from TRBV30 and TRBJ2-5; D is tentatively TRBD1 or TRBD2 (6 bases each). With the DNA end fitting TRBJ2-7 better, the J assignment may be wrong. Germline assignment: CDR1 GTSNPN and CDR2 SVGIG (reference sequence). The CDR3 consists of 15 residues. CDR3 sequence: CAWRGGTASSYEQYF. In nucleotides, the CDR3 is TGTGCCTGGAGAGGGGGGACTGCAAGCTCCTACGAGCAGTACTTC.

V gene TRBV9 combines with J gene TRBJ1-4; D gene unclear. Per germline, CDR1 SGDLS and CDR2 YYNGEE. The V end lost 3 bases, the J end lost 8 bases, and 14 bases lay between the germline ends. The CDR3 totals 14 residues. CDR3 protein: CASSGHGGVEKLFF. CDR3 coding DNA: TGTGCCAGCAGCGGCCATGGTGGTGTAGAAAAACTGTTTTTT.

This rearrangement joins TRBV5-8 to TRBJ1-1; 7 bases are shared with TRBD1. Germline V CDR1 and CDR2: SGHTS, YDEGEE. This CDR3 comprises 14 residues. V dropped 4 bases and J dropped 5; count of bases not matched to a gene: 8. The CDR3 DNA reads TGTGCCAGCAGCCGAGACAGGGAACTGACTGAAGCTTTCTTT. Amino acid sequence: CASSRDRELTEAFF.

The chain uses TRBV19 and TRBJ2-1; D gene unclear. Germline V gene lookup returns CDR1 LNHDA and CDR2 SQIVND (reference sequence). Trimming stripped 7 bases from V and 0 bases from J, with 13 bases between. The CDR3 contains 15 residues. The CDR3 loop is CASKVGFSSYNEQFF. CDR3 DNA sequence: TGTGCCAGTAAAGTCGGTTTCAGCTCCTACAATGAGCAGTTCTTC. The entire variable domain, with the rest obtained from reference TRBV19 and TRBJ2-1, is as follows: DGGITQSPKYLFRKEGQNVTLSCEQNLNHDAMYWYRQDPGQGLRLIYYSQIVNDFQKGDIAEGYSVSREKKESFPLTVTSAQKNPTAFYLCASKVGFSSYNEQFFGPGTRLTVL.

The chain combines TRBV7-9 with TRBJ1-4, with 8 bases fitting TRBD1. After removal of 4 bases from V and 8 bases from J, the junction contained 9 bases not matched to a gene. CDR3 size: 15 residues. Germline values: CDR1 SEHNR, CDR2 FQNEAQ (reference sequence). Here the CDR3 DNA reads TGTGCCAGCAGCTCTCCGGGACAGGTGAAAGAAAAACTGTTTTTT. Translated, it gives CASSSPGQVKEKLFF.